This T cell receptor (beta chain) was retrieved from a study of T cells after yellow fever vaccination. Whole-study results and caveats: Peaking on day 5 versus 15, the secondary response was faster but weaker.

Trimming removed 1 base at V and 5 bases at J, with 4 bases between. The CDR3 length is 12 residues. CDR1 is SGHRS, CDR2 YFSETQ, per germline. This clonotype has at least ten counts. Its target is not known. TCRdb called the 5' RACE reads again in MiXCR, with one record for every CDR3 protein. The sample has tens of thousands of distinct CDR3 sequences; roughly 7.3% are singletons. This TCR was sampled from a man younger than 40 who received the YFV17D yellow fever vaccine. Source: CD8+ T cells sorted from PBMCs, taken 15 days after the yellow fever booster vaccination. The chain combines TRBV5-1 with TRBJ2-1; D gene unclear. The CDR3 region is CASSLPNNEQFF. The CDR3, as DNA: TGCGCCAGCAGCTTGCCGAACAATGAGCAGTTCTTC.